Shown below are 26 T cell receptor beta chains from a single sample sequenced in a study of T cell responses to AZD1222 COVID-19 vaccine (dated by TCRdb to the early 2020s). The protocol used for the library was the immunoSEQ multiplex PCR assay. TCRdb took over this immuneACCESS table, retaining in-frame rearrangements with V and J assigned. Such tables are incomplete; in checked studies, under half of the missing clones stem from an unresolved V gene, and the remainder is unexplained. The table for this sample lists about 120,000 clones; about nine tenths of them were counted only once. Of the sample, approximately 2.6% is held by the ten largest clones. The time point label on this specimen signifies: about 28 days (+/-7) after the second vaccine dose. The sequences come from peripheral blood, collected 28 days after the second AZD1222 dose. These receptors originate from an adult who received the AZD1222 COVID-19 vaccine.

This clone was seen at least ten times. The gene calls are TRBV27 and TRBJ1-2, with TRBD1 as a possible D gene (6 bases). This CDR3 region has 13 residues. V lost 3 bases to trimming and J lost 2 bases, with 7 bases between them. Germline CDR1 and CDR2: MNHEY and SMNVEV (reference sequence). The CDR3 DNA follows: TGTGCCAGCAGTTTGGGGGCAAACTATGGCTACACCTTC. It is translated as CASSLGANYGYTF.

The chain uses TRBV18 and TRBJ1-1, with TRBD1 matching 7 bases. The CDR3 is 14 amino acids. V lost 3 bases to trimming and J lost 3 bases; unmatched junction nucleotides: 4. Germline CDR1 reads KGHSH; CDR2 reads LQKENI. The CDR3 nucleotides read TGTGCCAGCTCACCCCCAGGGGGGCACACTGAAGCTTTCTTT. This translates into CASSPPGGHTEAFF. The complete variable domain, with remaining parts taken from reference TRBV18 and TRBJ1-1, reads NAGVMQNPRHLVRRRGQEARLRCSPMKGHSHVYWYRQLPEEGLKFMVYLQKENIIDESGMPKERFSAEFPKEGPSILRIQQVVRGDSAAYFCASSPPGGHTEAFFGQGTRLTVV.

The chain recombines TRBV7-2 with TRBJ1-2; D gene unclear. Trimming took 5 bases from V and 7 from J, leaving 14 bases between them. The CDR3 is 13 amino acids. Per the germline V gene, CDR1 is SGHTA and CDR2 is FQGNSA. DNA for the CDR3: TGTGCCAGCAGCCCGGAGTGGGGAGGTGGCTACACCTTC. It yields the protein CASSPEWGGGYTF.

This CDR3 is CASGLEWTGGGNEQFF. The CDR3 bases are TGTGCTAGTGGTTTGGAGTGGACAGGGGGAGGCAATGAGCAGTTCTTC. The V gene is TRBV12-5, the J gene TRBJ2-1; 10 positions agree with TRBD1. The ends lost 1 base at V and 6 bases at J; junction bases unmatched: 6. The CDR3 is 16 residues long. Germline CDR1 is LGHNT and CDR2 is FRNRAP. The full variable domain, its missing parts supplied by reference TRBV12-5 and TRBJ2-1, is DARVTQTPRHKVTEMGQEVTMRCQPILGHNTVFWYRQTMMQGLELLAYFRNRAPLDDSGMPKDRFSAEMPDATLATLKIQPSEPRDSAVYFCASGLEWTGGGNEQFFGPGTRLTVL.

The genes are TRBV6-2 or TRBV6-3 and TRBJ1-5; 10 positions agree with TRBD1. This CDR3 has 15 amino acids. V lost 2 bases and J lost 7; bases outside the gene matches: 5. Germline V gene data show CDR1 as MNHEY and CDR2 as SVGEGT. The CDR3 region is CASSYLGTGDQPQHF. As DNA, the CDR3 is TGTGCCAGCAGTTACCTTGGGACAGGGGACCAGCCCCAGCATTTT.

The rearrangement joins TRBV6-2 or TRBV6-3 to TRBJ1-1; D remains unclear. The V end lost 0 bases, the J end lost 4 bases, and 12 bases lay between the germline ends. Germline V gene data show CDR1 as MNHEY and CDR2 as SVGEGT. The CDR3 is 15 residues long. This chain's CDR3 is CASSYSVNHVTEAFF. DNA for the CDR3: TGTGCCAGCAGTTACTCGGTTAACCACGTCACTGAAGCTTTCTTT.

The chain is built from TRBV11-3 and TRBJ2-1; 8 positions match TRBD1. The trim removed 2 bases at V and 5 bases at J, leaving 11 bases unmatched. Germline CDR1 reads SGHNT; CDR2 reads YENEEA. The CDR3 is 17 residues long. CDR3: CASSLRGPRTGNNEQFF. The CDR3, as DNA: TGTGCCAGCAGCTTACGTGGCCCCAGGACAGGGAACAATGAGCAGTTCTTC.

The chain carries TRBV9 and TRBJ1-1; 11 bases are shared with TRBD1. J was trimmed by 11 bases and V by 4 bases; bases with no gene match: 10. Germline values: CDR1 SGDLS, CDR2 YYNGEE. CDR3 length equals 14 residues. The CDR3 spells CASSPTGQGASAFF. In DNA, the CDR3 is TGTGCCAGCAGCCCTACCGGACAGGGGGCTTCGGCTTTCTTT.

This chain connects TRBV5-1 to TRBJ1-1; tentative D call: TRBD1 (6 bases). The CDR3 contains 15 residues. Trimming left V 3 bases short and J 5 bases short, with 17 bases between. Germline V CDR1 and CDR2: SGHRS, YFSETQ. As DNA, the CDR3 is TGCGCCAGCAGCTCAGGACAGCTACTTGTGACTGAAGCTTTCTTT. Encoded protein: CASSSGQLLVTEAFF.

The rearrangement uses TRBV19 and TRBJ1-6; D unclear. The CDR3 consists of 14 residues. V was trimmed by 3 bases and J by 7 bases, leaving 10 bases between them. Germline V CDR1 and CDR2: LNHDA, SQIVND (reference sequence). CDR3 in DNA: TGTGCCAGTAGTATCCAAAAAGGGAATTCACCCCTCCACTTT. It yields the protein CASSIQKGNSPLHF.

The J gene is TRBJ1-1, the V gene TRBV12-3 or TRBV12-4; a possible D gene is TRBD1 (5 bases). V was pared by 3 bases and J by 3 bases, with 8 bases between. The CDR3 runs to 13 residues. CDR3 nucleotides: TGTGCCAGCAGTTTGGGGGAGGACACTGAAGCTTTCTTT. This encodes CASSLGEDTEAFF.

This clone was seen at least ten times. The J gene is TRBJ1-6, the V gene TRBV27; D possibly corresponds to TRBD1 (5 bases). Germline loops: CDR1 MNHEY, CDR2 SMNVEV (reference sequence). V lost 0 bases to trimming and J lost 7 bases, with 7 bases between them. There are 14 residues in the CDR3. The CDR3 coding sequence is TGTGCCAGCAGTTTATCGGGGGGGAATTCACCCCTCCACTTT. Amino acid sequence: CASSLSGGNSPLHF.

The chain uses TRBV6-4 and TRBJ1-2; TRBD1 agrees at 12 bases. CDR3 length: 16 residues. Trimming removed 8 bases from V and 4 bases from J; junction bases left unmatched: 11. The germline CDR1 and CDR2 sequences are MRHNA and SNTAGT. The CDR3 coding sequence is TGTGCCAGCCGTCCCGGGACAGGGGGCGGCAGCTATGGCTACACCTTC. Its protein is CASRPGTGGGSYGYTF.

The rearrangement uses TRBV25-1 and TRBJ1-1; possibly TRBD1 for D (6 bases). V was cut by 4 bases and J by 2 bases, with 17 bases left in between. This CDR3 region has 16 residues. CDR1 MGHDK and CDR2 SYGVNS come from the germline V gene. CDR3 region: CASSAQGWVRNTEAFF. In nucleotides, the CDR3 is TGTGCCAGCAGTGCACAGGGTTGGGTGAGAAACACTGAAGCTTTCTTT.

In its sample, this clone was seen once. The rearrangement joins TRBV28 to TRBJ1-5; D is undetermined. Trimming stripped 6 bases from V and 1 base from J, with 13 bases between. Germline values: CDR1 MDHEN, CDR2 SYDVKM. The CDR3 covers 15 residues. Written as DNA, the CDR3 is TGTGCCAGCAGCCACAGTACCGGGAGCAATCAGCCCCAGCATTTT. It translates to CASSHSTGSNQPQHF.

The V and J genes are TRBV7-9 and TRBJ1-3; D may be TRBD1 (6 bases). The CDR3 consists of 18 residues. The V gene lost 4 bases and the J gene lost 0 bases, with 19 bases spanning the gap. Germline V CDR1 and CDR2: SEHNR, FQNEAQ (reference sequence). In nucleotides, the CDR3 is TGTGCCAGCAGCTCCGAGGCCGGAGGGGGAAGCTCTGGAAACACCATATATTTT. Protein sequence: CASSSEAGGGSSGNTIYF.

This chain uses TRBV5-5 with TRBJ1-3; 8 bases line up with TRBD1. In germline, CDR1 is SGHKS, CDR2 YYEKEE (reference sequence). V was clipped by 4 bases and J by 3 bases; unmatched bases: 3. This CDR3 contains 14 residues. The CDR3 DNA is TGTGCCAGCAGCGGGACAGGCAGTGGAAACACCATATATTTT. Amino acid sequence: CASSGTGSGNTIYF.

The chain couples TRBV18 to TRBJ2-7; perhaps TRBD2 as D (5 bases). Germline V gene lookup returns CDR1 KGHSH and CDR2 LQKENI. There are 15 residues in the CDR3. The ends were cut back, 4 bases at V and 2 bases at J, with 15 bases in the middle. CDR3 sequence: CASSRSRDIPYEQYF. The DNA for the CDR3 is TGTGCCAGCTCACGTAGCCGGGATATCCCCTACGAGCAGTACTTC.

This chain uses TRBV6-6 with TRBJ1-6; D gene unclear. The CDR3 sequence is 15 residues long. Germline-derived CDR1 and CDR2 are MNHNY and SVGAGI (reference sequence). The V end was cut by 7 bases, the J end by 0 bases, with 10 bases between. CDR3 coding DNA: TGTGCCAGCACCGAATCCAGCTCCTATAATTCACCCCTCCACTTT. Residues: CASTESSSYNSPLHF.

The chain is built from TRBV6-5 and TRBJ2-7; 7 positions agree with TRBD1. The length of the CDR3 is 14 residues. Germline CDR1 MNHEY, CDR2 SVGAGI. The junction had 4 bases not matched to a gene; V was cut back by 0 bases and J by 5 bases. CDR3 sequence (DNA): TGTGCCAGCAGTTACTCAGGGGGCTACCACGAGCAGTACTTC. Translating gives CASSYSGGYHEQYF.

The chain links TRBV7-9 to TRBJ1-1; unclear D gene. The germline V gene encodes CDR1 SEHNR and CDR2 FQNEAQ (reference sequence). Trimming stripped 4 bases from V and 1 base from J, with 7 bases between. CDR3 length equals 13 residues. CDR3 in amino acids: CASSWTENTEAFF. The CDR3 DNA follows: TGTGCCAGCAGCTGGACGGAGAACACTGAAGCTTTCTTT.

This clone appeared a single time. The chain uses TRBV3-1 (or the pseudogene TRBV3-2) and TRBJ2-7; D is undetermined. V lost 3 bases to trimming and J lost 5 bases, with 5 bases between them. Germline CDR1 reads LGHDT; CDR2 reads YNNKEL (reference sequence). The CDR3 is made up of 11 amino acids. The CDR3 DNA follows: TGTGCCAGCAGCCAGGGGAACGAGCAGTACTTC. This codes for CASSQGNEQYF.

In this sample, this clone turned up once. The chain couples TRBV7-2 to TRBJ1-2; 9 nucleotides align to TRBD1. The CDR3 length is 15 residues. Per germline, CDR1 SGHTA and CDR2 FQGNSA. Unmatched junction bases numbered 3, after V lost 4 bases and J lost 0 bases. This chain's CDR3 is CASSYDRGANYGYTF. DNA for the CDR3: TGTGCCAGCAGCTACGACAGGGGGGCTAACTATGGCTACACCTTC.

This clone showed up just a few times. The V call is TRBV18, the J call TRBJ2-3, with D possibly matching TRBD2 (6 bases). Germline V gives CDR1 KGHSH, CDR2 LQKENI. Trimming left V 5 bases short and J 4 bases short, with 22 bases between. This CDR3 has 17 amino acids. CDR3 region: CASSGRTGTSAADTQYF. CDR3 DNA: TGTGCCAGCTCAGGACGGACCGGGACTTCAGCCGCAGATACGCAGTATTTT.

The V and J genes are TRBV12-5 and TRBJ1-2; D is unresolved. CDR1 and CDR2 from the germline V gene are LGHNT and FRNRAP. There are 14 residues in the CDR3. Between the trimmed V and J ends, which lost 0 bases and 7 bases, there was a span of 12 bases. The chain's CDR3 is CASGLVPPFIGYTF. In DNA, the CDR3 is TGTGCTAGTGGTTTGGTACCCCCCTTTATTGGCTACACCTTC.

The chain has TRBV5-5 and TRBJ2-1; no firm D call. Germline CDR1 and CDR2: SGHKS and YYEKEE (reference sequence). The CDR3 has 16 residues. The germline V and J ends were trimmed by 0 bases and 4 bases, with 14 bases remaining between them. CDR3: CASSLAWQTIYNEQFF. Here the CDR3 DNA reads TGTGCCAGCAGCTTGGCCTGGCAGACCATATACAATGAGCAGTTCTTC.